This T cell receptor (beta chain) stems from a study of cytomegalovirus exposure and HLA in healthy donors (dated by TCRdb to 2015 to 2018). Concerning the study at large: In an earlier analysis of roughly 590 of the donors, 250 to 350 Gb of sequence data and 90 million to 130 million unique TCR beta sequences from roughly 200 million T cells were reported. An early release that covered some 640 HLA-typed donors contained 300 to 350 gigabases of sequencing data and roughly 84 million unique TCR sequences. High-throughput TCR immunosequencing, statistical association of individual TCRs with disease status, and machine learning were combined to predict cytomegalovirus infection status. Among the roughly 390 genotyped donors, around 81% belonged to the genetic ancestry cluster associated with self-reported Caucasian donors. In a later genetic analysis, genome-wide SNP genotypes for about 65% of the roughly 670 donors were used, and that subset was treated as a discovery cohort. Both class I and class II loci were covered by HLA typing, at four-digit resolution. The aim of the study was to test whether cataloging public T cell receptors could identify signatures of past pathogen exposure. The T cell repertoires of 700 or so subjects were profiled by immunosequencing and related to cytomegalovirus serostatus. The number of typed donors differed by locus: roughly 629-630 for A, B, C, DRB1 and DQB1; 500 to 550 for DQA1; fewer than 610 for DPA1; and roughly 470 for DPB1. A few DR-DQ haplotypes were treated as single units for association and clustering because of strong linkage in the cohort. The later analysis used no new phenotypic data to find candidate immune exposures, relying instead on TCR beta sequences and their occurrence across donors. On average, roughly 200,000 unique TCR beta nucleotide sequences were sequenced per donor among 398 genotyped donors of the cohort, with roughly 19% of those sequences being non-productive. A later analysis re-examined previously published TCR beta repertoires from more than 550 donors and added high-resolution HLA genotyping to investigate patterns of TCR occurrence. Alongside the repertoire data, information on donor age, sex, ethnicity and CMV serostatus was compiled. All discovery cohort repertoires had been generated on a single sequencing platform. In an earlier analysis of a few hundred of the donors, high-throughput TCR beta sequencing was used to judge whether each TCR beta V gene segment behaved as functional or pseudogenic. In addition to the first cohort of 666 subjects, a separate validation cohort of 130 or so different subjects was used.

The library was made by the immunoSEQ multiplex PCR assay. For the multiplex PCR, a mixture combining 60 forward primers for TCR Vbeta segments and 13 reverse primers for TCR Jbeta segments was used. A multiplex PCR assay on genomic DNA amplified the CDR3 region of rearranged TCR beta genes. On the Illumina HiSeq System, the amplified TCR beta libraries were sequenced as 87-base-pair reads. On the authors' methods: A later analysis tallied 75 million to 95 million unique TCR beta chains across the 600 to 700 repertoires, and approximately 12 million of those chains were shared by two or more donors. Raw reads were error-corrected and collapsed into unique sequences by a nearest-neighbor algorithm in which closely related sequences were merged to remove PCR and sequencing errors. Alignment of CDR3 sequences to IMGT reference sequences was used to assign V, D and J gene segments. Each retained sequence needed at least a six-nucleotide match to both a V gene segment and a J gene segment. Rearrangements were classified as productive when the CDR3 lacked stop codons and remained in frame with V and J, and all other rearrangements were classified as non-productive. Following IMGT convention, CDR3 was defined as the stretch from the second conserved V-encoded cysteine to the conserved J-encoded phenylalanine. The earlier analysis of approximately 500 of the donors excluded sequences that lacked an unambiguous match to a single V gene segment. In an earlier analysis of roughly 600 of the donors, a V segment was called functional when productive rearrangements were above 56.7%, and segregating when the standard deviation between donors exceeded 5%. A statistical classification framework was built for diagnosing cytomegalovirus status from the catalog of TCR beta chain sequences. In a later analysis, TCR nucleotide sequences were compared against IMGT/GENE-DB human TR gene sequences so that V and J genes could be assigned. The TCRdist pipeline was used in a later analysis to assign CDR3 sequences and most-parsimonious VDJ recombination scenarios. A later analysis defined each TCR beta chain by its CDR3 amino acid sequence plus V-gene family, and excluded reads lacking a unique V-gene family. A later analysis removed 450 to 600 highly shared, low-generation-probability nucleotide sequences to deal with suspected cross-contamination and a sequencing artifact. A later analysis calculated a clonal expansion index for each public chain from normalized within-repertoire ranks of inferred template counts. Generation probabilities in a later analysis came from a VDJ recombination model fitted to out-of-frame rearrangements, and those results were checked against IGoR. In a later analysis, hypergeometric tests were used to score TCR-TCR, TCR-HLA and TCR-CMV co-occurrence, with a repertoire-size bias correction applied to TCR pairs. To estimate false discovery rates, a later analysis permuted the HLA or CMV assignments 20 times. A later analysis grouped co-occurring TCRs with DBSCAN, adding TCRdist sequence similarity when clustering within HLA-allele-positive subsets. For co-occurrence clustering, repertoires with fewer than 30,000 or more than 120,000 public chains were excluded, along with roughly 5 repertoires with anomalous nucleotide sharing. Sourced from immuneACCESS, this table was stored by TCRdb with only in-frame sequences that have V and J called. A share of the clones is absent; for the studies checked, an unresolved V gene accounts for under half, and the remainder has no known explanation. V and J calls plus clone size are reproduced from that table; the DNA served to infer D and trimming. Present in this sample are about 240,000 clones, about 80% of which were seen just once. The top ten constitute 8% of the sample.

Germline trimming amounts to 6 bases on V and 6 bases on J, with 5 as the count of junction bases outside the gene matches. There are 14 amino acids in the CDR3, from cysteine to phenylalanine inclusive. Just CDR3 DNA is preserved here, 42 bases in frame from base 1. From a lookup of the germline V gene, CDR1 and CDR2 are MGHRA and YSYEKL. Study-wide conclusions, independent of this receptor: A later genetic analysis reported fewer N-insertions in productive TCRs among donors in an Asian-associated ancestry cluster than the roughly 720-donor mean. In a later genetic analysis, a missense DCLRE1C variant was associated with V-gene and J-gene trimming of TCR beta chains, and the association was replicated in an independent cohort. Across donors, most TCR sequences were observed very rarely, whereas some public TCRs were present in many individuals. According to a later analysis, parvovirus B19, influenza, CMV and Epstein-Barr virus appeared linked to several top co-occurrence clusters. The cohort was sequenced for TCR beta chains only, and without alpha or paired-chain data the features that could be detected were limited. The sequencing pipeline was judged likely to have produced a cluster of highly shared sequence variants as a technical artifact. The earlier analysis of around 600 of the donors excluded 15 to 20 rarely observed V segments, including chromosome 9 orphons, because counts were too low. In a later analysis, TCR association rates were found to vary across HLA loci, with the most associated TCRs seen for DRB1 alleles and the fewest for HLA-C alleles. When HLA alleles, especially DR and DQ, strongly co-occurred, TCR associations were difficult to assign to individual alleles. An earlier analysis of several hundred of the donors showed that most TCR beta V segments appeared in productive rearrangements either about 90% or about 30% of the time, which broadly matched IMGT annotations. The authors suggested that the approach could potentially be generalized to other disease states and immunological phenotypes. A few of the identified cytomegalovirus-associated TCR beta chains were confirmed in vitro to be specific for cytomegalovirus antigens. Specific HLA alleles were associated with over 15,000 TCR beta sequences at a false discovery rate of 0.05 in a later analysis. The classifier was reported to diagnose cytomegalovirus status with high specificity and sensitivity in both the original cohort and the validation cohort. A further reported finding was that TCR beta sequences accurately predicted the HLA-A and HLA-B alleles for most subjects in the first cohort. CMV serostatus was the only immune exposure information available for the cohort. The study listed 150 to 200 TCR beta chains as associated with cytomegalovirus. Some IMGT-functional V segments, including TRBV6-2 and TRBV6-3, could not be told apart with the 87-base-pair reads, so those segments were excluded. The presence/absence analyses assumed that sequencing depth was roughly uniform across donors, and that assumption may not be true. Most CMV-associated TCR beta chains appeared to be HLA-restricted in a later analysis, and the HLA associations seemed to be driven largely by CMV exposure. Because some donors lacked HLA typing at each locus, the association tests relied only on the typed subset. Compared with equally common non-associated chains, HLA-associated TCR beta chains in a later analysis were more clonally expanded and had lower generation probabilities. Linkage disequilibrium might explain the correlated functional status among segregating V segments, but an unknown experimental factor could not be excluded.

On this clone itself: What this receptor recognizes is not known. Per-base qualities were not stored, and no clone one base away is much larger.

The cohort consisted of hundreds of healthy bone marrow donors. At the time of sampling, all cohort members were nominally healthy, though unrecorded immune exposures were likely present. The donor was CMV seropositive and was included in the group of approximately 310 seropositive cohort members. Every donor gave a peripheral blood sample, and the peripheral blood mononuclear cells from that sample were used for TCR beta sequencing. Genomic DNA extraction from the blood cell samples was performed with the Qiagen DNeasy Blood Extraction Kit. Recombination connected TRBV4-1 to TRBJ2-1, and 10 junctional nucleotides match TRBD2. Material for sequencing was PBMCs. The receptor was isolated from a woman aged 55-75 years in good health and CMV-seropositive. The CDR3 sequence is CASRRLAGLNEQFF. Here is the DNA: TGCGCCAGCAGACGACTAGCGGGCCTCAATGAGCAGTTCTTC.